This T cell receptor (beta chain) was identified in a study of T cells after yellow fever vaccination. Notes on the study in general: Boosting was followed by the reappearance of most primary-vaccination clones (just under 98% CD4, about 90% CD8). Contamination of FACS-sorted repertoires by abundant clonotypes from the bulk population could occur. It was a small share of clonotypes that appeared in both CD4 and CD8 compartments.

Comment on this clonotype: The target antigen is unknown. One end of the junction is discordant with germline, which a read error may explain.

Germline loops: CDR1 SGHTA, CDR2 FQGNSA. The CDR3 totals 13 residues. In making TCR cDNA, 5'RACE template switching added a universal primer site and UMIs to it. TCRdb used MiXCR to reprocess the 5' RACE reads, holding one entry per CDR3 protein. The sample includes a few hundred thousand distinct CDR3 sequences, around 5.3% seen only once; the top ten take roughly 3.3%. The sequence derives from a man aged 18 to 35 who received the YFV17D yellow fever vaccine. The chain employs TRBV7-2 and TRBJ1-1; possibly TRBD1 for D (5 bases). This sample comprised CD4+ T cells sorted from PBMCs, obtained on the day of the yellow fever booster vaccination. The CDR3 loop reads CASRLGTVTEAFF. The DNA for the CDR3 is TGTGCCAGCAGGTTAGGGACGGTCACTGAAGCTTTCTTT. The full variable domain, with the rest looked up from reference TRBV7-2 and TRBJ1-1, is GAGVSQSPSNKVTEKGKDVELRCDPISGHTALYWYRQSLGQGLEFLIYFQGNSAPDKSGLPSDRFSAERTGGSVSTLTIQRTQQEDSAVYLCASRLGTVTEAFFGQGTRLTVV.